These T cell receptor beta chains were read from a single sample in a study of memory CD4+ T cells and cytomegalovirus serostatus. Libraries were prepared by immunoSEQ multiplex PCR; TCRdb keeps only in-frame clonotypes and omits some of them. Of about 60,000 clones in the sample, more than 65% were seen once. Sequencing input: memory CD4+ T cells from blood. Source of these receptors: an adult in good health and CMV-seronegative. Some clones in this sample may be carry-over from other donors' samples. Each CDR3 is given with its conserved first and last residue. Fields, in order: clone size, V gene, D gene, CDR3 length, J gene, CDR3 DNA, CDR3 protein. D genes are given only for firm matches. The size of a clone is reported for some rows only, either as once, few or many, or as a class for expanded clones.

clone_size: once
v_call: TRBV2
d_call: TRBD1
cdr3_length: 14
j_call: TRBJ1-1
cdr3_nt: TGTGCCAGCAGTGTGGGACAGGGAAGCACTGAAGCTTTCTTT
cdr3_aa: CASSVGQGSTEAFF

clone_size: few
v_call: TRBV18
d_call: .
cdr3_length: 15
j_call: TRBJ2-4
cdr3_nt: TGTGCCAGCTCACCACTCACACAGGGCGGAAACATTCAGTACTTC
cdr3_aa: CASSPLTQGGNIQYF

clone_size: .
v_call: TRBV4-1
d_call: TRBD1
cdr3_length: 17
j_call: TRBJ2-6
cdr3_nt: TGCGCCAGCAGCCCGGGACAGGTAACAGCGGGGGCCAACGTCCTGACTTTC
cdr3_aa: CASSPGQVTAGANVLTF

clone_size: .
v_call: TRBV4-3
d_call: .
cdr3_length: 16
j_call: TRBJ2-3
cdr3_nt: TGCGCCAGCAGCCAGGGAGGACTGGGTAGCACAGATACGCAGTATTTT
cdr3_aa: CASSQGGLGSTDTQYF

clone_size: .
v_call: TRBV6-1
d_call: .
cdr3_length: 12
j_call: TRBJ1-1
cdr3_nt: TGTGCCAGCATTCGGCGGAACACTGAAGCTTTCTTT
cdr3_aa: CASIRRNTEAFF

clone_size: .
v_call: TRBV11-2
d_call: .
cdr3_length: 13
j_call: TRBJ1-5
cdr3_nt: TGTGCCAGCAGCTTAGGAACTTATGAGCCCCAGCATTTT
cdr3_aa: CASSLGTYEPQHF

clone_size: .
v_call: TRBV28
d_call: .
cdr3_length: 15
j_call: TRBJ1-2
cdr3_nt: TGTGCCAGCAGTTCCCCTCAGGTGCAGGGCTATGGCTACACCTTC
cdr3_aa: CASSSPQVQGYGYTF

clone_size: .
v_call: TRBV9
d_call: TRBD2
cdr3_length: 15
j_call: TRBJ2-3
cdr3_nt: TGTGCCAGCAGCGTAGTGCCTAGCGGCTCAGATACGCAGTATTTT
cdr3_aa: CASSVVPSGSDTQYF

clone_size: .
v_call: TRBV5-6
d_call: TRBD1
cdr3_length: 16
j_call: TRBJ1-2
cdr3_nt: TGTGCCAGCAGCTTGGAAGGGACAGGGAACAACTATGGCTACACCTTC
cdr3_aa: CASSLEGTGNNYGYTF

clone_size: .
v_call: TRBV5-1
d_call: TRBD2
cdr3_length: 18
j_call: TRBJ2-7
cdr3_nt: TGCGCCAGCAGCTTGGACCCGCTTAGGTCTAGCGGCACCTACGAGCAGTACTTC
cdr3_aa: CASSLDPLRSSGTYEQYF

clone_size: .
v_call: TRBV11-2
d_call: TRBD1
cdr3_length: 14
j_call: TRBJ2-3
cdr3_nt: TGTGCCAGCAGCACCAGACAGGGACCAGATACGCAGTATTTT
cdr3_aa: CASSTRQGPDTQYF

clone_size: .
v_call: TRBV6-6
d_call: .
cdr3_length: 14
j_call: TRBJ1-5
cdr3_nt: TGTGCCAGCAGTCAGGCGGGGGGCAATCAGCCCCAGCATTTT
cdr3_aa: CASSQAGGNQPQHF

clone_size: .
v_call: TRBV5-1
d_call: .
cdr3_length: 13
j_call: TRBJ2-5
cdr3_nt: TGCGCCAGCAGCTTGTGGTCCCGGGAGACCCAGTACTTC
cdr3_aa: CASSLWSRETQYF

clone_size: .
v_call: TRBV5-1
d_call: TRBD2
cdr3_length: 16
j_call: TRBJ2-1
cdr3_nt: TGCGCCAGCACTATCCGCATTGGCGGGAGGGACAATGAGCAGTTCTTC
cdr3_aa: CASTIRIGGRDNEQFF

clone_size: .
v_call: TRBV4-1
d_call: .
cdr3_length: 17
j_call: TRBJ2-6
cdr3_nt: TGCGCCAGCAGCCAACATAAGCAGGGTTCTGGGGCCAACGTCCTGACTTTC
cdr3_aa: CASSQHKQGSGANVLTF

clone_size: .
v_call: TRBV28
d_call: .
cdr3_length: 16
j_call: TRBJ2-3
cdr3_nt: TGTGCCAGCACCTTCGAGGGTACAGGGACATACGATACGCAGTATTTT
cdr3_aa: CASTFEGTGTYDTQYF

clone_size: .
v_call: TRBV19
d_call: TRBD2
cdr3_length: 16
j_call: TRBJ2-2
cdr3_nt: TGTGCCAGTAGGGGGGGGAGCGGGAGTGGCCCCGGGGAGCTGTTTTTT
cdr3_aa: CASRGGSGSGPGELFF

clone_size: .
v_call: TRBV18
d_call: .
cdr3_length: 15
j_call: TRBJ2-3
cdr3_nt: TGTGCCAGCTCACCAATGGGACAACCCACAGATACGCAGTATTTT
cdr3_aa: CASSPMGQPTDTQYF

clone_size: .
v_call: TRBV7-2
d_call: .
cdr3_length: 13
j_call: TRBJ2-5
cdr3_nt: TGTGCCAGCAGCATAACTAGACTGGAGACCCAGTACTTC
cdr3_aa: CASSITRLETQYF

clone_size: once
v_call: TRBV5-5
d_call: TRBD1
cdr3_length: 18
j_call: TRBJ2-7
cdr3_nt: TGTGCCAGCAGCCCATGGGGACAGGGGTCCCCCTACTCCTACGAGCAGTACTTC
cdr3_aa: CASSPWGQGSPYSYEQYF

clone_size: .
v_call: TRBV14
d_call: TRBD1
cdr3_length: 14
j_call: TRBJ1-1
cdr3_nt: TGTGCCAGCAGCCAAAGGACAGGAAAAACTGAAGCTTTCTTT
cdr3_aa: CASSQRTGKTEAFF

clone_size: .
v_call: TRBV7-2
d_call: TRBD2
cdr3_length: 12
j_call: TRBJ2-7
cdr3_nt: TGTGCCAGCAGCCCAGGGACTACTCAGCAGTACTTC
cdr3_aa: CASSPGTTQQYF

clone_size: .
v_call: TRBV6-5
d_call: .
cdr3_length: 14
j_call: TRBJ1-1
cdr3_nt: TGTGCCAGCAGTCGTCAGGGGTGGGGCACTGAAGCTTTCTTT
cdr3_aa: CASSRQGWGTEAFF

clone_size: .
v_call: TRBV5-4
d_call: .
cdr3_length: 13
j_call: TRBJ2-5
cdr3_nt: TGTGCCAGCAGATTTCGACAGCAAGAGACCCAGTACTTC
cdr3_aa: CASRFRQQETQYF

clone_size: once
v_call: TRBV5-1
d_call: TRBD1
cdr3_length: 16
j_call: TRBJ1-4
cdr3_nt: TGCGCCAGCAGCTTGTTCAGGGGGACACCGAATGAAAAACTGTTTTTT
cdr3_aa: CASSLFRGTPNEKLFF

clone_size: once
v_call: TRBV5-1
d_call: .
cdr3_length: 15
j_call: TRBJ1-5
cdr3_nt: TGCGCCAGCAGCCCCAGCGGGGTAGGCAATCAGCCCCAGCATTTT
cdr3_aa: CASSPSGVGNQPQHF

clone_size: .
v_call: TRBV2
d_call: .
cdr3_length: 14
j_call: TRBJ1-2
cdr3_nt: TGTGCCAGCAGTGAAGCGGGGAGGGACTATGGCTACACCTTC
cdr3_aa: CASSEAGRDYGYTF

clone_size: .
v_call: TRBV7-9
d_call: .
cdr3_length: 13
j_call: TRBJ1-3
cdr3_nt: TGTGCCAGCAGGCAGGCTTCTGGAAACACCATATATTTT
cdr3_aa: CASRQASGNTIYF

clone_size: .
v_call: TRBV5-1
d_call: TRBD2
cdr3_length: 19
j_call: TRBJ2-2
cdr3_nt: TGCGCCAGCAGCTGGCCTCGGAAAAGCGGGGCTGCGAGCACCGGGGAGCTGTTTTTT
cdr3_aa: CASSWPRKSGAASTGELFF

clone_size: .
v_call: TRBV6-5
d_call: .
cdr3_length: 16
j_call: TRBJ2-1
cdr3_nt: TGTGCCAGCAGTTATTCTCCTCCTAGCTCCTACAATGAGCAGTTCTTC
cdr3_aa: CASSYSPPSSYNEQFF

clone_size: .
v_call: TRBV4-3
d_call: .
cdr3_length: 17
j_call: TRBJ2-1
cdr3_nt: TGCGCCAGCAGCCAAGATTACGGGCGGAGCTCCTACAATGAGCAGTTCTTC
cdr3_aa: CASSQDYGRSSYNEQFF

clone_size: .
v_call: TRBV15
d_call: TRBD2
cdr3_length: 13
j_call: TRBJ2-7
cdr3_nt: TGTGCCACCAGCCGGGGGGGGTACGACGAGCAGTACTTC
cdr3_aa: CATSRGGYDEQYF

clone_size: .
v_call: TRBV25-1
d_call: TRBD2
cdr3_length: 17
j_call: TRBJ2-1
cdr3_nt: TGTGCCAGCAGTGAAAAAACTAGCGGGACGATATACAATGAGCAGTTCTTC
cdr3_aa: CASSEKTSGTIYNEQFF

clone_size: .
v_call: TRBV7-9
d_call: TRBD2
cdr3_length: 19
j_call: TRBJ2-2
cdr3_nt: TGTGCCAGCAGCTTAGTTCGTGGTCGGGGGGGAGACCGAACCGGGGAGCTGTTTTTT
cdr3_aa: CASSLVRGRGGDRTGELFF

clone_size: .
v_call: TRBV2
d_call: .
cdr3_length: 13
j_call: TRBJ1-6
cdr3_nt: TGTGCCAGCACCAGCGACTATAATTCACCCCTCCACTTT
cdr3_aa: CASTSDYNSPLHF

clone_size: .
v_call: TRBV7-9
d_call: .
cdr3_length: 16
j_call: TRBJ2-1
cdr3_nt: TGTGCCAGCAGCACATATAGCTGGGTCAGTTACAATGAGCAGTTCTTC
cdr3_aa: CASSTYSWVSYNEQFF

clone_size: .
v_call: TRBV18
d_call: .
cdr3_length: 17
j_call: TRBJ1-3
cdr3_nt: TGTGCCAGCTCACCTCAAGTGGAGACAGGTTCTGGAAACACCATATATTTT
cdr3_aa: CASSPQVETGSGNTIYF

clone_size: few
v_call: TRBV19
d_call: TRBD1
cdr3_length: 15
j_call: TRBJ1-4
cdr3_nt: TGTGCCAGTAGACCTTCCGGGACAGGGCAAGAAAAACTGTTTTTT
cdr3_aa: CASRPSGTGQEKLFF

clone_size: .
v_call: TRBV28
d_call: .
cdr3_length: 13
j_call: TRBJ2-1
cdr3_nt: TGTGCCAGCAGTTTAGGGGATAAGGATGAGCAGTTCTTC
cdr3_aa: CASSLGDKDEQFF

clone_size: .
v_call: TRBV30
d_call: TRBD1
cdr3_length: 15
j_call: TRBJ1-2
cdr3_nt: TGTGCCTGGACTCACCAGCGGACAGGGGGTAACGGCTACACCTTC
cdr3_aa: CAWTHQRTGGNGYTF

clone_size: .
v_call: TRBV6-1
d_call: TRBD2
cdr3_length: 14
j_call: TRBJ2-1
cdr3_nt: TGTGCCAGCAAGAAGGCGGGAGGGCAGAATGAGCAGTTCTTC
cdr3_aa: CASKKAGGQNEQFF

clone_size: few
v_call: TRBV5-5
d_call: TRBD1
cdr3_length: 13
j_call: TRBJ2-1
cdr3_nt: TGTGCCAGCAGGACAGGGGGCGGCAATGAGCAGTTCTTC
cdr3_aa: CASRTGGGNEQFF

clone_size: .
v_call: TRBV6-1
d_call: TRBD2
cdr3_length: 15
j_call: TRBJ2-5
cdr3_nt: TGTGCCAGCAGTGAAGGGACTAGCGGGAGAGAGACCCAGTACTTC
cdr3_aa: CASSEGTSGRETQYF

clone_size: .
v_call: TRBV7-8
d_call: .
cdr3_length: 18
j_call: TRBJ1-5
cdr3_nt: TGTGCCAGCAGCTTAGAGAACCCCGGGATGTTGAACAATCAGCCCCAGCATTTT
cdr3_aa: CASSLENPGMLNNQPQHF

clone_size: .
v_call: TRBV7-6
d_call: .
cdr3_length: 16
j_call: TRBJ1-5
cdr3_nt: TGTGCCAGCAGCTTAGAGCCGCCATATAGCAATCAGCCCCAGCATTTT
cdr3_aa: CASSLEPPYSNQPQHF

clone_size: .
v_call: TRBV4-1
d_call: TRBD2
cdr3_length: 17
j_call: TRBJ2-2
cdr3_nt: TGCGCCAGCAGCCAAATATTGCGGCGGGAGCTTCCCGGGGAGCTGTTTTTT
cdr3_aa: CASSQILRRELPGELFF

clone_size: .
v_call: TRBV28
d_call: .
cdr3_length: 13
j_call: TRBJ2-1
cdr3_nt: TGTGCCAGCAGTTTAAGTGGTTACAATGAGCAGTTCTTC
cdr3_aa: CASSLSGYNEQFF

clone_size: .
v_call: TRBV5-1
d_call: .
cdr3_length: 15
j_call: TRBJ1-1
cdr3_nt: TGCGCCAGCAGCGTCGAGGGGGATCGGGGCACTGAAGCTTTCTTT
cdr3_aa: CASSVEGDRGTEAFF

clone_size: .
v_call: TRBV30
d_call: .
cdr3_length: 14
j_call: TRBJ1-5
cdr3_nt: TGTGCCTGGAGTAAAGGAGGGGGAAATCAGCCCCAGCATTTT
cdr3_aa: CAWSKGGGNQPQHF

clone_size: .
v_call: TRBV4-2
d_call: .
cdr3_length: 18
j_call: TRBJ2-6
cdr3_nt: TGTGCCAGCAGCCAAGGACCGGTCGGGAGCTCTGGGGCCAACGTCCTGACTTTC
cdr3_aa: CASSQGPVGSSGANVLTF

clone_size: .
v_call: TRBV29-1
d_call: .
cdr3_length: 12
j_call: TRBJ1-2
cdr3_nt: TGCAGCGCCCGCCAGGCAGGCTATGGCTACACCTTC
cdr3_aa: CSARQAGYGYTF

clone_size: .
v_call: TRBV29-1
d_call: TRBD2
cdr3_length: 14
j_call: TRBJ2-1
cdr3_nt: TGCAGCGTTGCTCGGACTAGCGGCTACAATGAGCAGTTCTTC
cdr3_aa: CSVARTSGYNEQFF